The entry that follows covers one TCR beta chain sequence. Its target is unknown. This entry is derived from a study of memory CD4+ T cells and cytomegalovirus serostatus. Study-wide results and limits: Each of 60 to 80 CMV-associated TCRbeta sequences occurred in one to five individuals. Repertoires predicted CMV serostatus with median bootstrapped AUC of about 0.94.

The sort gate was single viable CD3+CD4+CD8-CD45RO+ cells for memory CD4+ T cells. CMV serostatus came from serum IgG against pp150, pp28, p38, p52. Total CD4+ T cells were enriched by CD4 positive selection. Data came from immunoSEQ multiplex PCR; TCRdb stores just in-frame clones and leaves some out. The sample has about 52,000 clones, about 78% seen once. The V gene lost 3 bases and the J gene lost 7 bases, with 14 bases spanning the gap. The CDR3 is 15 residues long. Germline assignment: CDR1 SGHNT and CDR2 YYREEE (reference sequence). This receptor was obtained from an adult in good health and CMV-seronegative. This sequence joins TRBV5-4 and TRBJ1-6; the D gene is possibly TRBD1 (6 bases). Sequencing input: memory CD4+ T cells from blood. CDR3 coding DNA: TGTGCCAGCAGCTCGACACAGGGAATCAATTCACCCCTCCACTTT. Residues: CASSSTQGINSPLHF.